The following is a TCR beta chain sequence with its context. The table came from immunoSEQ multiplex PCR; TCRdb's copy has only in-frame clones and leaves some out. The sample has 250,000 to 300,000 clones, around 81% seen once. This sample was included in a study of blood T cell repertoires in COVID-19. Study at large: Sources were T cells, B-cell-depleted T cells, or PBMCs; the material itself was cDNA or gDNA.

CDR1 LGHNA and CDR2 YSLEER come from the germline V gene. The CDR3 runs to 14 residues. With 4 bases removed from V and 1 base from J, the gap between germline ends came to 10 bases. The V call is TRBV4-3, the J call TRBJ1-1, with a possible D match to TRBD1 (5 bases). The sequence came from a woman aged 60 to 75 with active or convalescent COVID-19. The sample comprised peripheral blood. The CDR3 DNA sequence: TGCGCCAGCAGCCGAACCGGGGGGAACACTGAAGCTTTCTTT. It codes for CASSRTGGNTEAFF.